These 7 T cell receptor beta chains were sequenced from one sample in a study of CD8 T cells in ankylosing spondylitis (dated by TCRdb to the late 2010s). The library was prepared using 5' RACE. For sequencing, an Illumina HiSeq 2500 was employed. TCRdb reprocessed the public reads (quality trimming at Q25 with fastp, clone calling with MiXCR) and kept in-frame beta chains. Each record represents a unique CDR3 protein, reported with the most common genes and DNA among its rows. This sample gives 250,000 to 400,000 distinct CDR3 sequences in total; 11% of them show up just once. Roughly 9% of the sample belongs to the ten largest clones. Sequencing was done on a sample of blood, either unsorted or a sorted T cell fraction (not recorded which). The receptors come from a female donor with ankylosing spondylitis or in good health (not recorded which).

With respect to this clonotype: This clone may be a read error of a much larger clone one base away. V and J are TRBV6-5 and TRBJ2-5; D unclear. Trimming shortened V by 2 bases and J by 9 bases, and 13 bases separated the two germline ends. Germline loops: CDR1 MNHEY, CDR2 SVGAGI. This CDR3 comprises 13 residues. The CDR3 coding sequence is TGTGCCAGCAGTTACGGGCCTGGCGAGCCCCAGTACTTC. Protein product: CASSYGPGEPQYF.

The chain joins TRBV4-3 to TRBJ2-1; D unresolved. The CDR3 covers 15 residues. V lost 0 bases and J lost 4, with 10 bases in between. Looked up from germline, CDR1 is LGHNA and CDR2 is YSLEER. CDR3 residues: CASSQEPNGYNEQFF. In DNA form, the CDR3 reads TGCGCCAGCAGCCAAGAGCCGAACGGATACAATGAGCAGTTCTTC.

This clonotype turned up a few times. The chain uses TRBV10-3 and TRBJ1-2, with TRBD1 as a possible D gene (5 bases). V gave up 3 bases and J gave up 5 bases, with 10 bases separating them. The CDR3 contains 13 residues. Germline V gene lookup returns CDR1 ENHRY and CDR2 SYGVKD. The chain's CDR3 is CAISEDSKYGYTF. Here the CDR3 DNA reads TGTGCCATCAGTGAAGACAGCAAGTATGGCTACACCTTC.

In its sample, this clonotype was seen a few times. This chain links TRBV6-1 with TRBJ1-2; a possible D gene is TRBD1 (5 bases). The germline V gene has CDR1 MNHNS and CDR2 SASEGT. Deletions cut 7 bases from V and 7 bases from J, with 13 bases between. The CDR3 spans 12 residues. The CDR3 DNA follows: TGTGCCAGCAATACGTGGGGCCTTGGCTACACCTTC. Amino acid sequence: CASNTWGLGYTF.

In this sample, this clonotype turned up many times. The chain's CDR3 is CAISDWTGRETQYF. CDR3 DNA: TGTGCCATCAGCGACTGGACAGGGAGGGAGACCCAGTACTTC. The chain recombines TRBV10-3 with TRBJ2-5; 8 bases match TRBD1. Germline V gives CDR1 ENHRY, CDR2 SYGVKD. The V gene end was trimmed by 6 bases and the J gene end by 5 bases; junction bases not matched to a gene: 8. This CDR3 has 14 residues.

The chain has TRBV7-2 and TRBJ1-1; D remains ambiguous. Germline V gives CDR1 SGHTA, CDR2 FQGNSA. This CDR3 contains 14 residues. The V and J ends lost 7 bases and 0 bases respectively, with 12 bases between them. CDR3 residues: CASIKAGMNTEAFF. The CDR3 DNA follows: TGTGCCAGCATCAAGGCCGGGATGAACACTGAAGCTTTCTTT.

CDR3 coding DNA: TGTGCCAGCAGTTGGCCGACTAGCTCCCGCCCGACCCAGTACTTC. Its translation: CASSWPTSSRPTQYF. The chain recombines TRBV28 with TRBJ2-5; 7 bases are a match to TRBD2. J gave up 7 bases and V 4 bases, and 12 bases lay outside the gene matches. The CDR3 has 15 residues. Germline V gives CDR1 MDHEN, CDR2 SYDVKM.